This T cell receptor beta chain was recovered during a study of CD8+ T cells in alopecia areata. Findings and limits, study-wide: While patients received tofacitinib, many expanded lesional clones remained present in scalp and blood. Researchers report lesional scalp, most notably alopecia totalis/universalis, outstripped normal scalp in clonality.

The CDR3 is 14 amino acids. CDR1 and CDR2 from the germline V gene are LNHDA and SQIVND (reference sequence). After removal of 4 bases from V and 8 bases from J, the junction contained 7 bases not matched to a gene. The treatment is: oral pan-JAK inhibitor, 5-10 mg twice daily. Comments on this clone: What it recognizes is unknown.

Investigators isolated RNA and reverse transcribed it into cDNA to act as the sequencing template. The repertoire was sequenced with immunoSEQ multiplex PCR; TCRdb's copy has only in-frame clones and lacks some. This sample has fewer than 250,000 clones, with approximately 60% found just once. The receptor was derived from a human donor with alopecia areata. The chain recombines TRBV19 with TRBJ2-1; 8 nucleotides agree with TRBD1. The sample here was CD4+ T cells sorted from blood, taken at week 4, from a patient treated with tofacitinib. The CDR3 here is CASSTGQGSDEQFF. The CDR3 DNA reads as TGTGCCAGTAGTACTGGACAGGGAAGCGATGAGCAGTTCTTC.